Listed below are T cell receptor beta chains from one sample, sequenced in a study of shared clonotypes between healthy human individuals. The data were produced by immunoSEQ multiplex PCR, yet TCRdb's version contains in-frame clones alone and is incomplete. The sample has 2 million to 2.5 million clones; 90% to 96% are singletons. The sample comprised naive CD4+ T cells sorted from blood. These receptors originate from a man younger than 35 in good health. CDR3s include the opening cysteine and the closing phenylalanine or tryptophan. The D gene is left open where the match is weak. A row's size may be missing; if present it is once, few, many or a size class.

abundance: -
v_gene: TRBV7-9
len: 14
d_gene: -
j_gene: TRBJ2-2
CDR3aa: CASSYRGDTGELFF
CDR3nt: TGTGCCAGCAGCTACAGAGGGGACACCGGGGAGCTGTTTTTT

abundance: once
v_gene: TRBV15
len: 10
d_gene: -
j_gene: TRBJ1-2
CDR3aa: CATPFYGYTF
CDR3nt: TGTGCCACCCCCTTCTATGGCTACACCTTC

abundance: once
v_gene: TRBV6-1
len: 14
d_gene: -
j_gene: TRBJ2-7
CDR3aa: CASSEAGNSYEQYF
CDR3nt: TGTGCCAGCAGTGAAGCCGGGAACTCCTACGAGCAGTACTTC

abundance: -
v_gene: TRBV6-1
len: 14
d_gene: -
j_gene: TRBJ2-7
CDR3aa: CASSEKTNSPKQYF
CDR3nt: TGTGCCAGCAGTGAAAAGACAAATTCACCAAAGCAGTACTTC

abundance: -
v_gene: TRBV6-1
len: 14
d_gene: TRBD1
j_gene: TRBJ1-2
CDR3aa: CASRLTGYDYGYTF
CDR3nt: TGTGCCAGCAGATTGACAGGGTACGACTATGGCTACACCTTC

abundance: -
v_gene: TRBV5-1
len: 15
d_gene: -
j_gene: TRBJ2-7
CDR3aa: CASSLATPGAYEQYF
CDR3nt: TGCGCCAGCAGCTTGGCCACCCCCGGGGCGTACGAGCAGTACTTC

abundance: few
v_gene: TRBV10-2
len: 13
d_gene: -
j_gene: TRBJ1-5
CDR3aa: CASSAGENQPQHF
CDR3nt: TGCGCCAGCAGTGCTGGGGAGAATCAGCCCCAGCATTTT

abundance: -
v_gene: TRBV4-2
len: 15
d_gene: -
j_gene: TRBJ2-5
CDR3aa: CASSVRQGTQETQYF
CDR3nt: TGTGCCAGCAGCGTTCGGCAGGGGACGCAAGAGACCCAGTACTTC

abundance: -
v_gene: TRBV5-1
len: 15
d_gene: -
j_gene: TRBJ1-1
CDR3aa: CASSQEVGVGTEAFF
CDR3nt: TGCGCCAGCAGCCAGGAAGTAGGGGTAGGGACTGAAGCTTTCTTT

abundance: once
v_gene: TRBV6-6
len: 11
d_gene: TRBD1
j_gene: TRBJ2-7
CDR3aa: CASGQAYEQYF
CDR3nt: TGTGCCAGCGGACAGGCTTACGAGCAGTACTTC

abundance: -
v_gene: TRBV19
len: 14
d_gene: -
j_gene: TRBJ1-6
CDR3aa: CASSIGGKNSPLHF
CDR3nt: TGTGCCAGTAGTATAGGAGGGAAGAATTCACCCCTCCACTTT

abundance: few
v_gene: TRBV5-5
len: 14
d_gene: -
j_gene: TRBJ1-1
CDR3aa: CASSLRGLNTEAFF
CDR3nt: TGTGCCAGCAGCTTGCGGGGGCTGAACACTGAAGCTTTCTTT

abundance: once
v_gene: TRBV27
len: 13
d_gene: -
j_gene: TRBJ2-3
CDR3aa: CAVGIGKSDTQYF
CDR3nt: TGTGCCGTCGGAATTGGGAAATCAGATACGCAGTATTTT

abundance: once
v_gene: TRBV18
len: 16
d_gene: -
j_gene: TRBJ1-1
CDR3aa: CASSPPGRQMNTEAFF
CDR3nt: TGTGCCAGCTCACCACCCGGGCGACAAATGAACACTGAAGCTTTCTTT

abundance: -
v_gene: TRBV10-3
len: 16
d_gene: -
j_gene: TRBJ1-2
CDR3aa: CATWDVMRGLGYGYTF
CDR3nt: TGTGCCACCTGGGACGTTATGCGGGGGCTGGGCTATGGCTACACCTTC

abundance: -
v_gene: TRBV6-6
len: 15
d_gene: TRBD1
j_gene: TRBJ2-2
CDR3aa: CASRPNRGHTGELFF
CDR3nt: TGTGCCAGCAGACCCAACAGGGGGCACACCGGGGAGCTGTTTTTT

abundance: -
v_gene: TRBV27
len: 14
d_gene: -
j_gene: TRBJ1-1
CDR3aa: CASSLGRIGAEAFF
CDR3nt: TGTGCCAGCAGTTTGGGCCGCATAGGCGCTGAAGCTTTCTTT

abundance: -
v_gene: TRBV10-3
len: 13
d_gene: -
j_gene: TRBJ2-3
CDR3aa: CATNDGYTDTQYF
CDR3nt: TGTGCCACCAATGACGGGTACACAGATACGCAGTATTTT

abundance: -
v_gene: TRBV11-2
len: 12
d_gene: -
j_gene: TRBJ1-1
CDR3aa: CASSLTVFEAFF
CDR3nt: TGTGCCAGCAGCCTGACAGTGTTTGAAGCTTTCTTT

abundance: once
v_gene: TRBV10-2
len: 12
d_gene: TRBD1
j_gene: TRBJ2-7
CDR3aa: CASRDRLYEQYF
CDR3nt: TGCGCCAGCCGGGACAGATTATACGAGCAGTACTTC

abundance: once
v_gene: TRBV7-8
len: 14
d_gene: -
j_gene: TRBJ1-3
CDR3aa: CASTRQDSGNTIYF
CDR3nt: TGTGCCAGCACCCGACAGGACTCTGGAAACACCATATATTTT

abundance: -
v_gene: TRBV11-2
len: 13
d_gene: -
j_gene: TRBJ1-1
CDR3aa: CASSRDRAAKAFF
CDR3nt: TGTGCCAGCAGCCGGGACCGGGCCGCGAAAGCTTTCTTT

abundance: -
v_gene: TRBV25-1
len: 13
d_gene: -
j_gene: TRBJ1-5
CDR3aa: CASSEGYSQPQHF
CDR3nt: TGTGCCAGCAGTGAGGGGTACAGTCAGCCCCAGCATTTT

abundance: -
v_gene: TRBV2
len: 14
d_gene: -
j_gene: TRBJ1-6
CDR3aa: CASSETGRNSPLHF
CDR3nt: TGTGCCAGCAGTGAAACAGGGCGCAATTCACCCCTCCACTTT

abundance: -
v_gene: TRBV6-5
len: 13
d_gene: -
j_gene: TRBJ2-7
CDR3aa: CASSRQVSYEQYF
CDR3nt: TGTGCCAGCAGTCGGCAGGTCTCCTACGAGCAGTACTTC

abundance: -
v_gene: TRBV7-9
len: 13
d_gene: TRBD2
j_gene: TRBJ2-5
CDR3aa: CASSWGLQETQYF
CDR3nt: TGTGCCAGCAGCTGGGGACTACAAGAGACCCAGTACTTC

abundance: -
v_gene: TRBV18
len: 16
d_gene: TRBD1
j_gene: TRBJ2-1
CDR3aa: CASSPPGQGATNEQFF
CDR3nt: TGTGCCAGCTCACCTCCGGGACAGGGGGCGACTAATGAGCAGTTCTTC

abundance: -
v_gene: TRBV29-1
len: 13
d_gene: TRBD1
j_gene: TRBJ1-1
CDR3aa: CSALDRGNTEAFF
CDR3nt: TGCAGCGCCCTGGACAGGGGGAACACTGAAGCTTTCTTT

abundance: once
v_gene: TRBV5-1
len: 18
d_gene: TRBD1
j_gene: TRBJ1-2
CDR3aa: CASSLALQGARTDYGYTF
CDR3nt: TGCGCCAGCAGCTTGGCGCTACAGGGGGCAAGGACAGACTATGGCTACACCTTC

abundance: -
v_gene: TRBV6-5
len: 15
d_gene: -
j_gene: TRBJ2-7
CDR3aa: CASSSGGTLSYEQYF
CDR3nt: TGTGCCAGCAGTTCTGGCGGGACTCTCTCCTACGAGCAGTACTTC

abundance: -
v_gene: TRBV30
len: 15
d_gene: TRBD1
j_gene: TRBJ2-2
CDR3aa: CAWKWDRVFAGELFF
CDR3nt: TGTGCCTGGAAATGGGACAGGGTTTTTGCCGGGGAGCTGTTTTTT

abundance: -
v_gene: TRBV15
len: 14
d_gene: TRBD1
j_gene: TRBJ1-2
CDR3aa: CATSGDRGLYGYTF
CDR3nt: TGTGCCACCAGCGGTGACAGGGGGCTCTATGGCTACACCTTC